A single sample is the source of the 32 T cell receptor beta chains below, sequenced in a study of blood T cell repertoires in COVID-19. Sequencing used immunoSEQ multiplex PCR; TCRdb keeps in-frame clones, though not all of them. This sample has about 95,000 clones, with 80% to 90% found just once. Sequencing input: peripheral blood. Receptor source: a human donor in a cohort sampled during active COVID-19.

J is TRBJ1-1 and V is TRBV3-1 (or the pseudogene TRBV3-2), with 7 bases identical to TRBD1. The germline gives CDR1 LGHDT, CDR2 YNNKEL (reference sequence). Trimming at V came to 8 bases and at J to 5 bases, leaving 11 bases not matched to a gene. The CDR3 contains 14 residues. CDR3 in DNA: TGTGCCAGCGACTCGGGAACAGGGGAAACTGAAGCTTTCTTT. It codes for CASDSGTGETEAFF.

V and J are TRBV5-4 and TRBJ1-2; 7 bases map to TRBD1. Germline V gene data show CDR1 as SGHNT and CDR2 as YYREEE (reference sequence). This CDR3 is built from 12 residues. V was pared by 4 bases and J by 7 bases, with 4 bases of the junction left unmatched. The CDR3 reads CASSTTGSGYTF. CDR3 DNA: TGTGCCAGCAGCACGACAGGGTCTGGCTACACCTTC.

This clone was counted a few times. As DNA, the CDR3 is TGTGCCAGCAGCGTCCTTCAGACAGGGGGAAACACTGAAGCTTTCTTT. Translation gives CASSVLQTGGNTEAFF. This chain joins TRBV9 and TRBJ1-1; TRBD1 matches at 9 bases. The V segment lost 2 bases and the J segment 2 bases; nucleotides outside the gene matches: 7. Per germline, CDR1 SGDLS and CDR2 YYNGEE. The CDR3 covers 16 residues. Together with reference TRBV9 and TRBJ1-1, the CDR3 gives the full variable domain: DSGVTQTPKHLITATGQRVTLRCSPRSGDLSVYWYQQSLDQGLQFLIQYYNGEERAKGNILERFSAQQFPDLHSELNLSSLELGDSALYFCASSVLQTGGNTEAFFGQGTRLTVV.

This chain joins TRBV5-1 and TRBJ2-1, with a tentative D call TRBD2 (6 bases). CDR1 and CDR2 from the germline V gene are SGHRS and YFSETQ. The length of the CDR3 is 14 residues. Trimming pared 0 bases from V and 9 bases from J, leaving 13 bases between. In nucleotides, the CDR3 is TGCGCCAGCAGCTTGGCGGGGGTAGGGGCTGAGCAGTTCTTC. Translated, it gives CASSLAGVGAEQFF. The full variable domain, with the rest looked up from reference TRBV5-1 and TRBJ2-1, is KAGVTQTPRYLIKTRGQQVTLSCSPISGHRSVSWYQQTPGQGLQFLFEYFSETQRNKGNFPGRFSGRQFSNSRSEMNVSTLELGDSALYLCASSLAGVGAEQFFGPGTRLTVL.

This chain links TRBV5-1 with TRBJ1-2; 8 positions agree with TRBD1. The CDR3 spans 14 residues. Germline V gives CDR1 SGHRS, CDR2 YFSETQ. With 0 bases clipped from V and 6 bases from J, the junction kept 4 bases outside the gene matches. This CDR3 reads CASSLEDRVDGYTF. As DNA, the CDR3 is TGCGCCAGCAGCTTGGAGGACAGGGTTGATGGCTACACCTTC.

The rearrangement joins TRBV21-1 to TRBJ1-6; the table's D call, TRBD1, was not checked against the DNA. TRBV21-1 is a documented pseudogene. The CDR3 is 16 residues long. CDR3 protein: CASLIGRDRLNSPLHF. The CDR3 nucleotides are TGTGCCAGCTTAATCGGGCGGGACAGGTTAAATTCACCCCTCCACTTT.

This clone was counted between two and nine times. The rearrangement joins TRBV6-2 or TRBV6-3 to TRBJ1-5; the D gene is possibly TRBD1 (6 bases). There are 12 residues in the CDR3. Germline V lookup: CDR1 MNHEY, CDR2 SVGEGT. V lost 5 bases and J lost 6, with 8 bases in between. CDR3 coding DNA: TGTGCCAGCAGTACAGGGTTTCAGCCCCAGCATTTT. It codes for CASSTGFQPQHF.

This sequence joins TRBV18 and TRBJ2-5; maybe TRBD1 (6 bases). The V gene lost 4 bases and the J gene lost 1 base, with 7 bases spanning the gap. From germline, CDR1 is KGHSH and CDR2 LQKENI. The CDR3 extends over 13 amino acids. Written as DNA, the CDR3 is TGTGCCAGCTCACGGACAGCCCAAGAGACCCAGTACTTC. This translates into CASSRTAQETQYF.

CDR3 DNA sequence: TGTGCCAGCACTACAGGCGTAACTAATGAAAAACTGTTTTTT. This sequence encodes CASTTGVTNEKLFF. The chain joins TRBV6-5 to TRBJ1-4; D is possibly TRBD1 (5 bases). This CDR3 is built from 14 residues. Trimming pared 7 bases from V and 1 base from J, leaving 10 bases between. Germline CDR1 is MNHEY and CDR2 is SVGAGI.

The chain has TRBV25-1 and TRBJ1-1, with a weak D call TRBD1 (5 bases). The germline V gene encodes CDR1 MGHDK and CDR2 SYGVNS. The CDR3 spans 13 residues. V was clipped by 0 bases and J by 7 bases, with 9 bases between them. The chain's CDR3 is CASSEYEGDEAFF. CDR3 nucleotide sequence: TGTGCCAGCAGTGAATATGAAGGGGATGAAGCTTTCTTT.

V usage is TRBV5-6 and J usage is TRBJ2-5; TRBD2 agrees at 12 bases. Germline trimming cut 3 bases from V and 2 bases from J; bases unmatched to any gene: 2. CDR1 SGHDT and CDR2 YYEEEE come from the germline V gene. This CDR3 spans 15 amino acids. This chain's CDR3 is CASSWGTSGQETQYF. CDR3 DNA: TGTGCCAGCAGCTGGGGGACTAGCGGGCAAGAGACCCAGTACTTC.

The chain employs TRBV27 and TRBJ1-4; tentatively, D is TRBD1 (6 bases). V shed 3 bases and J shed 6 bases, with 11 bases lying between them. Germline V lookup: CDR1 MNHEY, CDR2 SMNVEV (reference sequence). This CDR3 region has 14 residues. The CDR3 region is CASSFWAGDEKLFF. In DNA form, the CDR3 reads TGTGCCAGCAGTTTTTGGGCAGGGGATGAAAAACTGTTTTTT. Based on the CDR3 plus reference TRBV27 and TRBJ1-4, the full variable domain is EAQVTQNPRYLITVTGKKLTVTCSQNMNHEYMSWYRQDPGLGLRQIYYSMNVEVTDKGDVPEGYKVSRKEKRNFPLILESPSPNQTSLYFCASSFWAGDEKLFFGSGTQLSVL.

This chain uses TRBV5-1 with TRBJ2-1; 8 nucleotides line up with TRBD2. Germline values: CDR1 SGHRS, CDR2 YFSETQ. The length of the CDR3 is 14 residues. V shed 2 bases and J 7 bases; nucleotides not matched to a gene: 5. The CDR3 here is CASSFGGALNEQFF. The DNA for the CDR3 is TGCGCCAGCAGCTTCGGGGGGGCCCTGAATGAGCAGTTCTTC.

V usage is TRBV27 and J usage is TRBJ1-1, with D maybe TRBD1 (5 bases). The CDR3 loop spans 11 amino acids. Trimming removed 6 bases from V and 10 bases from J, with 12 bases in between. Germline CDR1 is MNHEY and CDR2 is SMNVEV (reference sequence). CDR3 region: CASRGRGGAFF. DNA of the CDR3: TGTGCCAGCAGGGGTAGGGGTGGAGCTTTCTTT.

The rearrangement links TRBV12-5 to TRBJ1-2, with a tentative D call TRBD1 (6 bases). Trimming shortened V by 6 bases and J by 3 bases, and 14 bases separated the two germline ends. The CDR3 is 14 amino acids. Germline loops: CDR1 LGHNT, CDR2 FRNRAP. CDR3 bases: TGTGCTAGTGGCTATCCAGACAGGTACTATGGCTACACCTTC. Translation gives CASGYPDRYYGYTF.

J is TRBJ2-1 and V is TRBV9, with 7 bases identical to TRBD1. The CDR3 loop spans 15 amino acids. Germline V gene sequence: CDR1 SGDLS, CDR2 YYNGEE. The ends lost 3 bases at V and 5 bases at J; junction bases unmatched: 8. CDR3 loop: CASSAMGQPNNEQFF. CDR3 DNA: TGTGCCAGCAGCGCTATGGGACAGCCCAACAATGAGCAGTTCTTC.

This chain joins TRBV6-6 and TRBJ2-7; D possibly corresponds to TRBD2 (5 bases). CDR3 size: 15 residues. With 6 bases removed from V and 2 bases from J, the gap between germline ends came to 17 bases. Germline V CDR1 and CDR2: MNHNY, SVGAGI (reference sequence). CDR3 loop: CASRKPGSQPYEQYF. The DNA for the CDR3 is TGTGCCAGCAGAAAGCCGGGGAGCCAACCCTACGAGCAGTACTTC.

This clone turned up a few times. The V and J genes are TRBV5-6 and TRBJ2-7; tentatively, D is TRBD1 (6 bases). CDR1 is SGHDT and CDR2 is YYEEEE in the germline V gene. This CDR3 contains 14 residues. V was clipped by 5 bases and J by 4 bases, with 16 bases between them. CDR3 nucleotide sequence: TGTGCCAGCAGGCTACAGGGATCGGGTTACGAGCAGTACTTC. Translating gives CASRLQGSGYEQYF.

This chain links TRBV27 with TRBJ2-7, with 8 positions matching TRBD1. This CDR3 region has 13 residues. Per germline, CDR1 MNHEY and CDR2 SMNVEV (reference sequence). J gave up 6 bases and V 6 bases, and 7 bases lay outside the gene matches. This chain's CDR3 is CASSLGQGGEQYF. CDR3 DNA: TGTGCCAGCAGCCTCGGACAGGGAGGCGAGCAGTACTTC.

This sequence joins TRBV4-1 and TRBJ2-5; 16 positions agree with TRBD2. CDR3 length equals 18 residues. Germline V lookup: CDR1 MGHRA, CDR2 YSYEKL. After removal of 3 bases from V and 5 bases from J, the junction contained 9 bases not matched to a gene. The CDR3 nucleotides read TGCGCCAGCAGCCAGCCTGGGACTAGCGGGGGGGCCTCGGAGACCCAGTACTTC. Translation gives CASSQPGTSGGASETQYF.

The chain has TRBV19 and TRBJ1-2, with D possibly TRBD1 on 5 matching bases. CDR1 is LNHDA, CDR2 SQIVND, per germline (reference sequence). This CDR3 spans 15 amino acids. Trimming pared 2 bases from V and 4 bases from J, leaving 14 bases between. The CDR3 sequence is CASSITRGGGYGYTF. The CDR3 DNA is TGTGCCAGTAGTATAACTCGGGGGGGTGGCTATGGCTACACCTTC.

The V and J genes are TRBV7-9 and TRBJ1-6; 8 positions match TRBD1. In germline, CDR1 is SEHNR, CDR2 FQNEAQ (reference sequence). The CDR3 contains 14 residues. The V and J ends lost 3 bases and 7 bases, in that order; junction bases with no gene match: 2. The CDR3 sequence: CASSFRDRNSPLHF. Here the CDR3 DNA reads TGTGCCAGCAGCTTCCGGGACAGGAATTCACCCCTCCACTTT.

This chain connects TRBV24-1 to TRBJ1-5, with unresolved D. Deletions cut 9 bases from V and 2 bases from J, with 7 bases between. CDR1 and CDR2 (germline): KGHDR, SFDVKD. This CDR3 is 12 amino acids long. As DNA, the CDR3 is TGTGCCACCTCAGAGGGCAATCAGCCCCAGCATTTT. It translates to CATSEGNQPQHF.

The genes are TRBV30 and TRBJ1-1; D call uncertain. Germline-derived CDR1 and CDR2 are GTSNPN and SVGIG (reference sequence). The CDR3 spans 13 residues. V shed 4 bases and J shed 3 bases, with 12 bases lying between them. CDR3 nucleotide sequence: TGTGCCTGGAAAACCGACTCGGACACTGAAGCTTTCTTT. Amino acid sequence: CAWKTDSDTEAFF.

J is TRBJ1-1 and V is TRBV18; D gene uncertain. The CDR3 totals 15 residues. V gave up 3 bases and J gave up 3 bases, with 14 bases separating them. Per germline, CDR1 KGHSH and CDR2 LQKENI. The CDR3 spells CASSPITKRHTEAFF. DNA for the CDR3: TGTGCCAGCTCACCGATTACGAAGCGGCACACTGAAGCTTTCTTT.

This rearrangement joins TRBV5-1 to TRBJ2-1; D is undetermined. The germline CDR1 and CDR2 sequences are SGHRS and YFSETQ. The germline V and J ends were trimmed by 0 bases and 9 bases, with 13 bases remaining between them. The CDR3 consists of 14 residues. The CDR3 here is CASSLGQRMVEQFF. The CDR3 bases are TGCGCCAGCAGCTTGGGTCAGAGGATGGTTGAGCAGTTCTTC.

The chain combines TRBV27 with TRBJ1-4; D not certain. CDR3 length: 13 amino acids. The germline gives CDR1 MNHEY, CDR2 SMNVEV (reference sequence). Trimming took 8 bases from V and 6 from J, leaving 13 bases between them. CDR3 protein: CASGNWQDEKLFF. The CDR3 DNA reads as TGTGCCAGCGGAAATTGGCAGGATGAAAAACTGTTTTTT.

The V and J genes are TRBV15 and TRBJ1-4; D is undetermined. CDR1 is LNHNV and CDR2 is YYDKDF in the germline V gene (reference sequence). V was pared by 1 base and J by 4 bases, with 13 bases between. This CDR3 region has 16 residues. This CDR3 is CATSRVHSRINEKLFF. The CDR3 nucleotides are TGTGCCACCAGCAGAGTTCACAGCCGGATTAATGAAAAACTGTTTTTT.

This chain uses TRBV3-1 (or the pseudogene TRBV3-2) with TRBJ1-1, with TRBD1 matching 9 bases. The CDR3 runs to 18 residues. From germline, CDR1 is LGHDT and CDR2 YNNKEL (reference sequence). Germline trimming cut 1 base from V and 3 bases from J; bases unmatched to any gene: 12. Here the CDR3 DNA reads TGTGCCAGCAGCCAAGCGGACGATAGTTGGGACAGGGACACTGAAGCTTTCTTT. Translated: CASSQADDSWDRDTEAFF.

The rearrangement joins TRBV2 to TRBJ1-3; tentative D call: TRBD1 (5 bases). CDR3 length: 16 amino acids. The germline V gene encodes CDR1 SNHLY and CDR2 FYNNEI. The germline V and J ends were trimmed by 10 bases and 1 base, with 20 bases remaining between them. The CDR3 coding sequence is TGTGCCATCGCGTCAAGCGGGGCAGCTTCTGGAAACACCATATATTTT. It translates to CAIASSGAASGNTIYF.

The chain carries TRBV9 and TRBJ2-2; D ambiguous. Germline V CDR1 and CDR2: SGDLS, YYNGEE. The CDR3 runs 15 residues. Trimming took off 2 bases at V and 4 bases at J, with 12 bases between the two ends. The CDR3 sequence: CASSVDTPPTGELFF. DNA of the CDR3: TGTGCCAGCAGCGTCGATACTCCCCCCACCGGGGAGCTGTTTTTT.

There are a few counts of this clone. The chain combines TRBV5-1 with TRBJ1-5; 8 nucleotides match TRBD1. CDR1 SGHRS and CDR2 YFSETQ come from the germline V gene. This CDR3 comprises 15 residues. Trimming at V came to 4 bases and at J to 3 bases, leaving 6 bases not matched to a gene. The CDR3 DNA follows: TGCGCCAGCAGCGCCGAGGGACAGGCCAATCAGCCCCAGCATTTT. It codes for CASSAEGQANQPQHF.